Shown below are 10 T cell receptor beta chains from a single sample sequenced in a study of beta chain features in type 1 diabetes. Notes on the study in general: Among patients with Type 1 diabetes, TCRB CDR3s were moderately but significantly shorter in every one of the four CD4+ subsets.

Their antigens are not known. Reverse transcription of all isolated RNA meant that expressed TCRB transcripts were sequenced. TCRdb's table, derived via immunoSEQ multiplex PCR, lists solely in-frame clones and lacks some. Of about 270,000 clones listed, around an eighth were seen once; the top ten hold around 0.016%. Sequences were obtained from naive CD4+ T cells from blood. The receptors were gathered from a man under 40 with type 1 diabetes.

This clone has only a few counts. The gene calls are TRBV13 and TRBJ1-2; 9 positions agree with TRBD1. The CDR3 is 13 amino acids. V lost 6 bases to trimming and J lost 7 bases; unmatched junction nucleotides: 6. CDR1 is PRHDT and CDR2 is FYEKMQ in the germline V gene (reference sequence). The CDR3 spells CASRVQGASGYTF. CDR3 DNA: TGTGCCAGCAGAGTACAGGGGGCGAGTGGCTACACCTTC. The full variable domain, completed using reference TRBV13 and TRBJ1-2, is AAGVIQSPRHLIKEKRETATLKCYPIPRHDTVYWYQQGPGQDPQFLISFYEKMQSDKGSIPDRFSAQQFSDYHSELNMSSLELGDSALYFCASRVQGASGYTFGSGTRLTVV.

This clone was counted only a few times. V and J are TRBV18 and TRBJ1-5; D is unclear. Germline V gives CDR1 KGHSH, CDR2 LQKENI. Deletions cut 6 bases from V and 7 bases from J, with 10 bases between. CDR3 length: 12 residues. In DNA, the CDR3 is TGTGCCAGCTCGCAGGCGGGACAGCCCCAGCATTTT. Translating gives CASSQAGQPQHF.

The table lists this clone with a few counts. This sequence joins TRBV28 and TRBJ2-1, with D maybe TRBD2 (6 bases). This CDR3 has 14 residues. The germline V and J ends were trimmed by 3 bases and 6 bases, with 12 bases remaining between them. The V gene's germline CDR1 is MDHEN and CDR2 SYDVKM. The CDR3 DNA sequence: TGTGCCAGCAGTTTTAGCGGCCTAGGCAATGAGCAGTTCTTC. As protein: CASSFSGLGNEQFF. The entire variable domain, with the rest obtained from reference TRBV28 and TRBJ2-1, is as follows: DVKVTQSSRYLVKRTGEKVFLECVQDMDHENMFWYRQDPGLGLRLIYFSYDVKMKEKGDIPEGYSVSREKKERFSLILESASTNQTSMYLCASSFSGLGNEQFFGPGTRLTVL.

As concerns this clone: Other DNA variants within this sample encode the same CDR3. This chain connects TRBV7-2 to TRBJ2-5; D is ambiguous. The J call may be in error: the DNA end matches TRBJ2-7 better. In germline, CDR1 is SGHTA, CDR2 FQGNSA. The CDR3 is made up of 11 amino acids. This CDR3 is CASSPSYEQYF. Written as DNA, the CDR3 is TGTGCCAGCAGCCCTAGCTACGAGCAGTACTTC.

There are a few counts of this clone. The chain couples TRBV25-1 to TRBJ2-7; 8 nucleotides align to TRBD1. J was trimmed by 2 bases and V by 8 bases; bases with no gene match: 5. Germline CDR1 reads MGHDK; CDR2 reads SYGVNS. The CDR3 is made up of 13 amino acids. CDR3 sequence (DNA): TGTGCCAGCGGGAGACAGGGGCCCTACGAGCAGTACTTC. Its translation: CASGRQGPYEQYF.

The chain has TRBV25-1 and TRBJ2-7; TRBD1 matches at 10 bases. Germline V gene data show CDR1 as MGHDK and CDR2 as SYGVNS. The CDR3 covers 14 residues. Losses at the gene ends were 4 bases for V and 5 bases for J; bases not matched to a gene: 5. In nucleotides, the CDR3 is TGTGCCAGCAGTGCTTGGGACAGGGGAGACGAGCAGTACTTC. Encoded protein: CASSAWDRGDEQYF.

The chain joins TRBV6-5 to TRBJ2-5, with D hard to call. This CDR3 comprises 14 residues. Deletions cut 2 bases from V and 2 bases from J, with 9 bases between. Germline lookup yields CDR1 MNHEY and CDR2 SVGAGI. The CDR3 region is CASSYDSAQETQYF. The CDR3 DNA is TGTGCCAGCAGTTACGATTCCGCGCAAGAGACCCAGTACTTC.

The rearrangement joins TRBV10-3 to TRBJ2-2; 8 bases fit TRBD2. This CDR3 has 14 amino acids. The V and J ends lost 9 bases and 4 bases, in that order; junction bases with no gene match: 7. The V gene's germline CDR1 is ENHRY and CDR2 SYGVKD. The CDR3 loop reads CAMREVESTGELFF. In DNA form, the CDR3 reads TGTGCCATGCGGGAGGTTGAAAGCACCGGGGAGCTGTTTTTT.

The V and J genes are TRBV7-2 and TRBJ1-1; a weak D match, TRBD1 (5 bases). The V end lost 6 bases, the J end lost 1 base, and 21 bases lay between the germline ends. The CDR3 runs 17 residues. CDR1 is SGHTA, CDR2 FQGNSA, per germline. CDR3 DNA: TGTGCCAGCAGACCATGGGGCCGGGCAGGCACGAACACTGAAGCTTTCTTT. It translates to CASRPWGRAGTNTEAFF.

This rearrangement joins TRBV5-1 to TRBJ2-3, with TRBD2 matching 9 bases. Germline CDR1 reads SGHRS; CDR2 reads YFSETQ. This CDR3 is 16 amino acids long. V lost 6 bases to trimming and J lost 3 bases; unmatched junction nucleotides: 11. The CDR3 spells CASTLSGRGLTDTQYF. CDR3 DNA: TGCGCCAGCACCCTTAGCGGGAGAGGGCTGACAGATACGCAGTATTTT.